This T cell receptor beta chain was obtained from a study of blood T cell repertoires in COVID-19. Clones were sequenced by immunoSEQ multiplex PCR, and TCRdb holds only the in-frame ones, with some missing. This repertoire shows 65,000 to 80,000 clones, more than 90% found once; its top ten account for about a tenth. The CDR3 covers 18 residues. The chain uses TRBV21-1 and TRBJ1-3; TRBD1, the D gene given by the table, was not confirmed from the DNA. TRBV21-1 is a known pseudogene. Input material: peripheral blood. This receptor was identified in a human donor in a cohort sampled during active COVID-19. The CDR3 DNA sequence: TGTGCCAGCAGCAGGGATCGACAGGGAAATACCGACCGAAACACCATATATTTT. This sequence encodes CASSRDRQGNTDRNTIYF.